This T cell receptor beta chain emerged from a study of T cell changes during pregnancy in multiple sclerosis. This CDR3 has 14 residues. CDR1 and CDR2 (germline): GTSNPN, SVGIG (reference sequence). J was trimmed by 7 bases and V by 2 bases; bases with no gene match: 10. Assay used: immunoSEQ multiplex PCR; TCRdb lists only in-frame clones, some missing. The table has 25,000 to 35,000 clones, approximately 89% seen once. The chain has TRBV30 and TRBJ2-7, with 8 positions matching TRBD2. The material was CD8+ T cells from peripheral blood mononuclear cells, obtained in the second trimester of pregnancy. This TCR was recovered from a female donor with multiple sclerosis, enrolled in a pregnancy study. The CDR3 protein is CAWSWTREESEQYF. DNA of the CDR3: TGTGCCTGGAGTTGGACGCGGGAGGAAAGTGAGCAGTACTTC. Variable domain in full (rest from reference TRBV30 and TRBJ2-7): SQTIHQWPATLVQPVGSPLSLECTVEGTSNPNLYWYRQAAGRGLQLLFYSVGIGQISSEVPQNLSASRPQDRQFILSSKKLLLSDSGFYLCAWSWTREESEQYFGPGTRLTVT.